This paragraph covers one T cell receptor beta chain sequence. The data were taken from a study of OX40 agonist ivuxolimab in advanced cancers. The wider study: Patients received ivuxolimab, an agonistic anti-OX40 (CD134) antibody. Three dose-escalation patients had partial responses: one with hepatocellular carcinoma and two with cutaneous melanoma.

The repertoire was sequenced with immunoSEQ multiplex PCR; TCRdb's copy has only in-frame clones and lacks some. The repertoire holds 90,000 to 100,000 clones, roughly four fifths seen once, with about 1.6% in the top ten. Germline V gives CDR1 KGHSH, CDR2 LQKENI. This CDR3 is 17 amino acids long. The V gene lost 1 base and the J gene lost 0 bases, with 13 bases spanning the gap. This clonotype originated in an adult with an advanced solid tumor such as melanoma, head and neck, liver or kidney cancer. The chain links TRBV18 to TRBJ2-4; maybe TRBD1 (6 bases). Specimen: CD4+ or CD8+ T cells sorted from blood, collected in a trial of the OX40 agonist ivuxolimab. This CDR3 reads CASSPQSGRGAKNIQYF. CDR3 nucleotide sequence: TGTGCCAGCTCACCACAGTCGGGCAGGGGAGCCAAAAACATTCAGTACTTC.